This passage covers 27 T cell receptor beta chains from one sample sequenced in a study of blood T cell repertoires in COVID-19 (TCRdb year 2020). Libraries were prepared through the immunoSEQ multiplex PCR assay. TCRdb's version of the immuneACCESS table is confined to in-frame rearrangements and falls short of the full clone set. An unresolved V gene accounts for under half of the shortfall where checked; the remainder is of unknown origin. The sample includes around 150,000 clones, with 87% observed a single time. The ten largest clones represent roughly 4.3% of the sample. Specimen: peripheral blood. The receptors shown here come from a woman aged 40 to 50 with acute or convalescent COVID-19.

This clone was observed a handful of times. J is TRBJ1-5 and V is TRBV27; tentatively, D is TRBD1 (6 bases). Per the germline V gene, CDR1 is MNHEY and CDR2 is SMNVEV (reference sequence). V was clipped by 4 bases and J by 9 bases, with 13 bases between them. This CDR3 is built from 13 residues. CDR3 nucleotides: TGTGCCAGCAGTTCTTACAGGGATGGGCCCCAGCATTTT. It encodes CASSSYRDGPQHF.

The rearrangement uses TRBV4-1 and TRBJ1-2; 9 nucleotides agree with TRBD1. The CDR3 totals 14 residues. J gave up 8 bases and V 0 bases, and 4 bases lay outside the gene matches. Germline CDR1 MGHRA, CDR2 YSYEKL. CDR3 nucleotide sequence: TGCGCCAGCAGCCAAGATTGGACAGGGGAAGGCTACACCTTC. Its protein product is CASSQDWTGEGYTF.

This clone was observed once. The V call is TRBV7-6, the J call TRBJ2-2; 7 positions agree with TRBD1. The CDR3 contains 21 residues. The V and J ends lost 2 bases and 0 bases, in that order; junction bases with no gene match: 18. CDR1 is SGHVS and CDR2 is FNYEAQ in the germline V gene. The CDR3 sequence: CASSLPARGTAQGANTGELFF. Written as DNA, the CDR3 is TGTGCCAGCAGCTTACCGGCCCGCGGAACCGCCCAGGGGGCGAACACCGGGGAGCTGTTTTTT.

For the CDR3, the DNA is TGCGCCAGCAGCCAAGGGACTTCCAGGCAAGAGACCCAGTACTTC. Its translation: CASSQGTSRQETQYF. V is TRBV4-3 and J is TRBJ2-5; the D gene is possibly TRBD2 (5 bases). CDR1 and CDR2 from the germline V gene are LGHNA and YSLEER. V gave up 1 base and J gave up 2 bases, with 11 bases separating them. The CDR3 totals 15 residues.

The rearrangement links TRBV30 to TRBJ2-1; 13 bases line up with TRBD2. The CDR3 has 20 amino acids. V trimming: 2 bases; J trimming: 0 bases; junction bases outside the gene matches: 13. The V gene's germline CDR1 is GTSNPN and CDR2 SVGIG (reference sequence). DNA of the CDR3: TGTGCCTGGAGTCTTCACCTCGGGACTAGCGGGACGAGCTCCTACAATGAGCAGTTCTTC. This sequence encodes CAWSLHLGTSGTSSYNEQFF.

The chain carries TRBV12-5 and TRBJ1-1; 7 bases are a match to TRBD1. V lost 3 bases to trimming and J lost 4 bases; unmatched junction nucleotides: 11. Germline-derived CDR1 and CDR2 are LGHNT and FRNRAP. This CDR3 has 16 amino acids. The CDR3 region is CASGLPTGEIVTEAFF. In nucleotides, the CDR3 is TGTGCTAGTGGTTTACCCACAGGGGAGATTGTCACTGAAGCTTTCTTT.

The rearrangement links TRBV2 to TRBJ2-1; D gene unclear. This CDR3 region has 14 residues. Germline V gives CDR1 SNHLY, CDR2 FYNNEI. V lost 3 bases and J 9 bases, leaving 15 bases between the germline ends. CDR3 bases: TGTGCCAGCAGTGATATGACTGACCCCAGTGAGCAGTTCTTC. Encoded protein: CASSDMTDPSEQFF.

The CDR3 DNA reads TGTGCCAGCAGCTATTCCGGGACAGGGGGCGACTACACCTTC. Its protein is CASSYSGTGGDYTF. J is TRBJ1-2 and V is TRBV7-9; TRBD1 matches 12 bases. CDR1 and CDR2 from the germline V gene are SEHNR and FQNEAQ (reference sequence). The CDR3 covers 14 residues. V shed 4 bases and J 10 bases; nucleotides not matched to a gene: 7.

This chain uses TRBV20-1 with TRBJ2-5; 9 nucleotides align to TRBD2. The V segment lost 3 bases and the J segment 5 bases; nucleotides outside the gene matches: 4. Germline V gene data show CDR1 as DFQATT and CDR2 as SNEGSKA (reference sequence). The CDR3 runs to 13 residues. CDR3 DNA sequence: TGCAGTGCTAGTAGCGGGAGCCGGGAGACCCAGTACTTC. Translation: CSASSGSRETQYF.

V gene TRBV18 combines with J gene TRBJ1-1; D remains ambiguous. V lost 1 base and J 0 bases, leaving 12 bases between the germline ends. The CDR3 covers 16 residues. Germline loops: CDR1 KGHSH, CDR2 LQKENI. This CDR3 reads CASSPRHRDMNTEAFF. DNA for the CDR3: TGTGCCAGCTCACCACGTCATAGAGACATGAACACTGAAGCTTTCTTT.

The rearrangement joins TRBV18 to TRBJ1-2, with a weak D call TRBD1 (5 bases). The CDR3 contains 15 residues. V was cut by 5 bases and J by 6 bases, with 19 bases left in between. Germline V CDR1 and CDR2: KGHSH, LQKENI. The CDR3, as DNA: TGTGCCAGCTCAAGACCCCAGGGTGAGATGGATGGCTACACCTTC. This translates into CASSRPQGEMDGYTF.

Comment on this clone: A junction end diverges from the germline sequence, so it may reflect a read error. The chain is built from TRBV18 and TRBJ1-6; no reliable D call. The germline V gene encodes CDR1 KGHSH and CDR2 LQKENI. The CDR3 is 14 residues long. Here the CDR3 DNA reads TGTGCCAGCTCGCGCCAACAGAACAATTTACCCCTCCACTTT. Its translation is CASSRQQNNLPLHF.

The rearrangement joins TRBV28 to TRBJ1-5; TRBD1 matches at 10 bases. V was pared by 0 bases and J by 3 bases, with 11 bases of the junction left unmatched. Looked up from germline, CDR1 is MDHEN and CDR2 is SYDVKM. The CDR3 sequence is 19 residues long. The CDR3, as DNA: TGTGCCAGCAGTTTATGGGGGGCCGGGACAGGGGTTTCCAATCAGCCCCAGCATTTT. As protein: CASSLWGAGTGVSNQPQHF.

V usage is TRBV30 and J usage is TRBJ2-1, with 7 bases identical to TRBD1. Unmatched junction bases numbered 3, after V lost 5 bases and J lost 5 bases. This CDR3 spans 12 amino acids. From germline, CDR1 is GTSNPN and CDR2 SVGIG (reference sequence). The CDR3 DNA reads TGTGCCTGGGGGGACAGAGACAATGAGCAGTTCTTC. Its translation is CAWGDRDNEQFF.

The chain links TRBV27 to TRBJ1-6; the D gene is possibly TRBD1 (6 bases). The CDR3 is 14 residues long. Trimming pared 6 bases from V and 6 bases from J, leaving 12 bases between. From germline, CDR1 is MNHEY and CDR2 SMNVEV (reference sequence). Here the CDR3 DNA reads TGTGCCAGCAGGACCCGGGGGGCTAATTCACCCCTCCACTTT. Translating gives CASRTRGANSPLHF.

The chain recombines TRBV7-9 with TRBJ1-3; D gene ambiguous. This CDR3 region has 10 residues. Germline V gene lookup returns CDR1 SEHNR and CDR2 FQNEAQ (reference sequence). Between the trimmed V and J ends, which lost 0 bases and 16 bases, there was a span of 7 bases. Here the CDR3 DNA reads TGTGCCAGCAGCTTAGCAGAGGTGTATTTT. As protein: CASSLAEVYF.

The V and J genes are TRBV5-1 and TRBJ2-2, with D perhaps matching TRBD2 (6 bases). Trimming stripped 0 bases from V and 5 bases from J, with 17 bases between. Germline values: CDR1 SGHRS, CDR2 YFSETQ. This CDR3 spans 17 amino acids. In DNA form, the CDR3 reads TGCGCCAGCAGCTTGGCGGGTCAGGGAGGAACAACCGGGGAGCTGTTTTTT. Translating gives CASSLAGQGGTTGELFF.

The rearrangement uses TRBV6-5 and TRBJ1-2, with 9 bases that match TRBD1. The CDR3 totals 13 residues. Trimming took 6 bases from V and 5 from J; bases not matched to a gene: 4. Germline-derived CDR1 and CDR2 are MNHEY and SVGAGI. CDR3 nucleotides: TGTGCCAGCAGAACCGGGACAGGGTATGGCTACACCTTC. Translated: CASRTGTGYGYTF.

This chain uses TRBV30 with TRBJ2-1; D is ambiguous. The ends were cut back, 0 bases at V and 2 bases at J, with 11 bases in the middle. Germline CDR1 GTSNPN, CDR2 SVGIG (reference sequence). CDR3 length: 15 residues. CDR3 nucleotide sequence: TGTGCCTGGAGTGTATTCGCAGGTACCTACAATGAGCAGTTCTTC. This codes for CAWSVFAGTYNEQFF.

The CDR3 nucleotides are TGTGCCACCTCAGGGGCTTCCTACGAGCAGTACTTC. As protein: CATSGASYEQYF. This chain connects TRBV7-8 to TRBJ2-7, with TRBD1 as a possible D gene (6 bases). CDR1 SGHVS and CDR2 FQNEAQ come from the germline V gene. Trimming took 10 bases from V and 1 from J, leaving 11 bases between them. The CDR3 is made up of 12 amino acids. Full variable domain (missing parts from reference TRBV7-8 and TRBJ2-7): GAGVSQSPRYKVAKRGQDVALRCDPISGHVSLFWYQQALGQGPEFLTYFQNEAQLDKSGLPSDRFFAERPEGSVSTLKIQRTQQEDSAVYLCATSGASYEQYFGPGTRLTVT.

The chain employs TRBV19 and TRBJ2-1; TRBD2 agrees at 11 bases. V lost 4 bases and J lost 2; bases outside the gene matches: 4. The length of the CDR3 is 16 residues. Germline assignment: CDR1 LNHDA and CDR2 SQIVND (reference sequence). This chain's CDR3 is CASSTLAGGAYNEQFF. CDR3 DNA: TGTGCCAGTAGTACATTAGCGGGAGGGGCCTACAATGAGCAGTTCTTC.

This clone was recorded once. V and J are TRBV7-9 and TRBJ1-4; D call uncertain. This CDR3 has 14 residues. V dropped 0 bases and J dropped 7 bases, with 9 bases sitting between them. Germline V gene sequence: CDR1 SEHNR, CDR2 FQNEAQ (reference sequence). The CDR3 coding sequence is TGTGCCAGCAGCTTAGCTGGACTGATTGAAAAACTGTTTTTT. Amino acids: CASSLAGLIEKLFF.

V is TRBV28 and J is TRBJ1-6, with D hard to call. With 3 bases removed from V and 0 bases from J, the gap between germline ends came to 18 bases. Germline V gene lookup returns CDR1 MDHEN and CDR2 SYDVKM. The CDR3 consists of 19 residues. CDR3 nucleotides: TGTGCCAGCAGTTTCTCCGGACGGCTGAGCGGCTCCTATAATTCACCCCTCCACTTT. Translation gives CASSFSGRLSGSYNSPLHF.

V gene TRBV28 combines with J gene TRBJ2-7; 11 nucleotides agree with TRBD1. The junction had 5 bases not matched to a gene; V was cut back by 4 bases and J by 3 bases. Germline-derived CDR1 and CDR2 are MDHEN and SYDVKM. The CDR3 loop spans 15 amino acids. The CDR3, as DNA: TGTGCCAGCAGTTCTACCGGGACAGGGGGCTACGAGCAGTACTTC. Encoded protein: CASSSTGTGGYEQYF.

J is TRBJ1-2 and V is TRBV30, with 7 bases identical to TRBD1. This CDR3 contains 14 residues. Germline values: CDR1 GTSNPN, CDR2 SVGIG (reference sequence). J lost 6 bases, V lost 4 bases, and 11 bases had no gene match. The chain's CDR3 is CAWTLQVQGNGYTF. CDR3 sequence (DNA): TGTGCCTGGACCCTACAAGTACAGGGGAATGGCTACACCTTC.

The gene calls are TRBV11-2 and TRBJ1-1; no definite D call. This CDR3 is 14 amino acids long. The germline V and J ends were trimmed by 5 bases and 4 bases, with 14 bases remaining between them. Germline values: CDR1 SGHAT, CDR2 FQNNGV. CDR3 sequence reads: CASSLGSYSTEAFF. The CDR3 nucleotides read TGTGCCAGCAGCCTCGGGTCATATAGCACTGAAGCTTTCTTT.

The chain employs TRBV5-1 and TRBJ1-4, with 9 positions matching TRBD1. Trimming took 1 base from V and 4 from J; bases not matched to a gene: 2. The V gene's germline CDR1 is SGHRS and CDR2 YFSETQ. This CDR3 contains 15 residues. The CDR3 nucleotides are TGCGCCAGCAGCTTGATGACAGGGGGTAATGAAAAACTGTTTTTT. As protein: CASSLMTGGNEKLFF.